The rows below give T cell receptor beta chains drawn from one sample of a study of CD8 T cells in Susac syndrome. TCRdb called the immunoSEQ multiplex PCR reads again in MiXCR, with one record for every CDR3 protein. The table shows 150,000 to 200,000 distinct CDR3 sequences, with around 93% occurring only once. The sequenced material came from CD4+ T cells from PBMCs. These receptors were collected from a human donor in good health. The CDR3 runs from the conserved cysteine through the conserved F or W. D genes are given only for firm matches. Only some rows state a clone size, as once, few, many or a class for expanded clones.

TGCGCCAGCAGCCTCCAGGGTAATTGGGCTAACTATGGCTACACCTTC | CASSLQGNWANYGYTF | . | . | 16 | TRBJ1-2 | TRBV5-1
TGTGCCAGCAGCTTAGGGAATGGAAACACCATATATTTT | CASSLGNGNTIYF | . | . | 13 | TRBJ1-3 | TRBV7-9
TGTGCCAGCAGCAGGACTGTCAATGAGCAGTTCTTC | CASSRTVNEQFF | . | . | 12 | TRBJ2-1 | TRBV12-3/TRBV12-4
TGTGCCAGTAGTCGCAGGGCCCAAGAGACCCAGTACTTC | CASSRRAQETQYF | . | . | 13 | TRBJ2-5 | TRBV19
TGTGCCAGCAGCTTGGACGGTCCGACGAGGTCACCCCTCCACTTT | CASSLDGPTRSPLHF | . | . | 15 | TRBJ1-6 | TRBV5-4
TGTGCCAGCAGTTTCGGACAGGCAAATGGCTACACCTTC | CASSFGQANGYTF | . | TRBD1 | 13 | TRBJ1-2 | TRBV6-6
TGCAGCGTTGACGGGGGGTCACGCGAAAAACTGTTTTTT | CSVDGGSREKLFF | . | . | 13 | TRBJ1-4 | TRBV29-1
TGTGCCAGCAGTTTGGGGCAGATGAACACTGAAGCTTTCTTT | CASSLGQMNTEAFF | few | . | 14 | TRBJ1-1 | TRBV12-3/TRBV12-4
TGCAGTGCCGTCGCGGGCTCCTACAATGAGCAGTTCTTC | CSAVAGSYNEQFF | . | . | 13 | TRBJ2-1 | TRBV20-1
TGTGCCAGCAGCGACCCCGGGACAGGAGTCTACGAGCAGTACTTC | CASSDPGTGVYEQYF | once | TRBD1 | 15 | TRBJ2-7 | TRBV6-5
TGCAGCCTAAAGGAGGGGGGCACAGATACGCAGTATTTT | CSLKEGGTDTQYF | . | . | 13 | TRBJ2-3 | TRBV20-1
TGCGCCAGCAGCGTCCGACAGAGGGAGACCCAGTACTTC | CASSVRQRETQYF | . | . | 13 | TRBJ2-5 | TRBV5-1
TGTGCCAGCAGCCATTTAGGATCGAATTCACCCCTCCACTTT | CASSHLGSNSPLHF | . | . | 14 | TRBJ1-6 | TRBV3-1
TGCAGCGCTGCCGGGACAGTATCTGGTGGCTACACCTTC | CSAAGTVSGGYTF | . | TRBD1 | 13 | TRBJ1-2 | TRBV29-1
TGTGCCAGCAGCCCCCACCCGACTAGCGGGGGGAACGAGCAGTACTTC | CASSPHPTSGGNEQYF | once | TRBD2 | 16 | TRBJ2-7 | TRBV7-2
TGCAGCGTTGAAATAGTCGCAGATACGCAGTATTTT | CSVEIVADTQYF | . | . | 12 | TRBJ2-3 | TRBV29-1
TGTGCCAGCAGCTTGGTCGGGTCACCCGGGGCGAAAGGGGCCAACGTCCTGACTTTC | CASSLVGSPGAKGANVLTF | . | . | 19 | TRBJ2-6 | TRBV5-4
TGCGCCAGCAGTTTAGACAGGGGGATCCACGAAAAACTGTTTTTT | CASSLDRGIHEKLFF | . | TRBD1 | 15 | TRBJ1-4 | TRBV5-1
TGCGCCAGCAGCTTGGTGGACAGGGGAGTTGGGTTCCAAGAGACCCAGTACTTC | CASSLVDRGVGFQETQYF | . | TRBD1 | 18 | TRBJ2-5 | TRBV5-1
TGTGCCAGCACCAGCACAGATACGCAGTATTTT | CASTSTDTQYF | . | . | 11 | TRBJ2-3 | TRBV2
TGTGCCAGCAGACTAGCGTCCCGCACAGATACGCAGTATTTT | CASRLASRTDTQYF | few | TRBD2 | 14 | TRBJ2-3 | TRBV7-2
TGCAGTGCTAGACCCGGGACAGCTAACTATGGCTACACCTTC | CSARPGTANYGYTF | . | TRBD1 | 14 | TRBJ1-2 | TRBV20-1
TGTGCCAGCAGCTTGCAACAGCCTCAAAAAGAGACCCAGTACTTC | CASSLQQPQKETQYF | . | . | 15 | TRBJ2-5 | TRBV5-4
TGCGCCAGCAGTCTCAATCCCCACAGGGGAGATGGCTACACCTTC | CASSLNPHRGDGYTF | . | TRBD1 | 15 | TRBJ1-2 | TRBV23-1
TGCAGTGCCCCCTCCAAGGGGGGCCGGGATACGCAGTATTTT | CSAPSKGGRDTQYF | . | . | 14 | TRBJ2-3 | TRBV20-1
TGTGCCAGCAGCGCAATGTGGAACACTGAAGCTTTCTTT | CASSAMWNTEAFF | once | . | 13 | TRBJ1-1 | TRBV11-2
TGTGCCAGCAGCCCCGGGCTGACGAACACTGAAGCTTTCTTT | CASSPGLTNTEAFF | . | . | 14 | TRBJ1-1 | TRBV3-1
TGTGCCAGTAGTACAGGGACTAGCGGGGTTAATGAGCAGTTCTTC | CASSTGTSGVNEQFF | . | TRBD2 | 15 | TRBJ2-1 | TRBV19
TGTGCCAGCAGTCCACAGGGAGTTTATAATTCACCCCTCCACTTT | CASSPQGVYNSPLHF | . | . | 15 | TRBJ1-6 | TRBV12-3/TRBV12-4
TGCAGTGCTAGCGGGTCGGGGGACCTATCCTACGAGCAGTACTTC | CSASGSGDLSYEQYF | . | . | 15 | TRBJ2-7 | TRBV20-1
TGTGCCAGCAGTCTTCAGGGTAGCACAGATACGCAGTATTTT | CASSLQGSTDTQYF | few | . | 14 | TRBJ2-3 | TRBV27
TGTGCCAGCAGCTTGCCCGGCAGCGTCCAAGAGACCCAGTACTTC | CASSLPGSVQETQYF | . | . | 15 | TRBJ2-5 | TRBV5-4
TGTGCCAGCAGTGGGACAGGGGCTTACAATGAGCAGTTCTTC | CASSGTGAYNEQFF | . | TRBD1 | 14 | TRBJ2-1 | TRBV12-3/TRBV12-4
TGTGCCATCAAAGATACCTACGAGCAGTACTTC | CAIKDTYEQYF | once | . | 11 | TRBJ2-7 | TRBV10-3
TGTGCCAGCAGCCACGACTTCACAGATACGCAGTATTTT | CASSHDFTDTQYF | few | . | 13 | TRBJ2-3 | TRBV7-2
TGCGCCAGTTCCCCTCCGGGACTCATAGGGACCGGGGAGCTGTTTTTT | CASSPPGLIGTGELFF | . | . | 16 | TRBJ2-2 | TRBV5-1
TGTGCCAGCAGTTCCATAGGTACCGGGGAGCTGTTTTTT | CASSSIGTGELFF | . | . | 13 | TRBJ2-2 | TRBV12-3/TRBV12-4